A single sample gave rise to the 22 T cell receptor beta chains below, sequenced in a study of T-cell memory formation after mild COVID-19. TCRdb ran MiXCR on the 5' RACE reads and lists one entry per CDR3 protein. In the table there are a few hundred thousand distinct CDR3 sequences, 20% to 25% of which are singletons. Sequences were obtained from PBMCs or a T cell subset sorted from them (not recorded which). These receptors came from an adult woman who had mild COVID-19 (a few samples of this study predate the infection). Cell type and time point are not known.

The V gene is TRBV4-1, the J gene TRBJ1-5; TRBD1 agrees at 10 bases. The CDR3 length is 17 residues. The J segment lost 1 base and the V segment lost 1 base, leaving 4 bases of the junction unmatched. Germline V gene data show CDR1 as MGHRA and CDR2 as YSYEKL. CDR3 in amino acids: CASSQGTGGLSNQPQHF. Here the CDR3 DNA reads TGCGCCAGCAGCCAAGGGACAGGGGGGCTAAGCAATCAGCCCCAGCATTTT.

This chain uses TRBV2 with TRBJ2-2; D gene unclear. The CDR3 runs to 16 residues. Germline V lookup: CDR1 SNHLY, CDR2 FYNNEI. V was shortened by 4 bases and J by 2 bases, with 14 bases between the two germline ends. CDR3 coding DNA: TGTGCCAGCAGTGTGGCCCCGGGCTTTAACACCGGGGAGCTGTTTTTT. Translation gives CASSVAPGFNTGELFF.

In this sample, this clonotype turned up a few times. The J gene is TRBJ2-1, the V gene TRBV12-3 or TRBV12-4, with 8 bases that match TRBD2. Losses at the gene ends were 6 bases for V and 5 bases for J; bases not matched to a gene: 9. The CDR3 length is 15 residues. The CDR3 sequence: CASSPLGTRNNEQFF. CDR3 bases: TGTGCCAGCAGCCCTCTCGGGACTAGGAACAATGAGCAGTTCTTC.

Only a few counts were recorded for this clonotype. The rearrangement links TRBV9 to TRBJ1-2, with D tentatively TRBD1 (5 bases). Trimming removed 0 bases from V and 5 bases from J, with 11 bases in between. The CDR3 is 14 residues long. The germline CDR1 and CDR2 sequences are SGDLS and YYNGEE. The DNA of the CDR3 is TGTGCCAGCAGCGTAGAAAGGGAGGGGTATGGCTACACCTTC. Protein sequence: CASSVEREGYGYTF.

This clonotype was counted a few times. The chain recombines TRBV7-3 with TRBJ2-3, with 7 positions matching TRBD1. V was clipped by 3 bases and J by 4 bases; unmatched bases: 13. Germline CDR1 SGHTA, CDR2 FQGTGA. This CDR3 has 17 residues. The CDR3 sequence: CASSLYLDRVSADTQYF. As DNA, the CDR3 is TGTGCCAGCAGCTTGTATCTCGACAGGGTTTCAGCAGATACGCAGTATTTT.

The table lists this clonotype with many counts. The chain's CDR3 is CASSTGRTDTQYF. As DNA, the CDR3 is TGTGCCAGCTCTACCGGACGGACAGATACGCAGTATTTT. V gene TRBV12-3 or TRBV12-4 combines with J gene TRBJ2-3; D gene unclear. The CDR3 extends over 13 amino acids. Deletions cut 8 bases from V and 3 bases from J, with 12 bases between.

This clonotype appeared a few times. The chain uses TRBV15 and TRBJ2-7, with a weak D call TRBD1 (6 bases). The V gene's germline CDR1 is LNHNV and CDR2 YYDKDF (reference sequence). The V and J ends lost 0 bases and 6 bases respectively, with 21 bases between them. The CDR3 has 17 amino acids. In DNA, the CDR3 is TGTGCCACCAGCAGAGATTATCTGGACGACAGGATCTCCGAGCAGTACTTC. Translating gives CATSRDYLDDRISEQYF.

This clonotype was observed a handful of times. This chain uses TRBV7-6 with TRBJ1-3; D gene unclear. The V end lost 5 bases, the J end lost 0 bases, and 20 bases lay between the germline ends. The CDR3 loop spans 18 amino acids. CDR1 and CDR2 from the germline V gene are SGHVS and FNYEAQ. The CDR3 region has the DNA TGTGCCAGCAGCCCGCTACTCGAGTTGGCGAGCTCTGGAAACACCATATATTTT. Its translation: CASSPLLELASSGNTIYF.

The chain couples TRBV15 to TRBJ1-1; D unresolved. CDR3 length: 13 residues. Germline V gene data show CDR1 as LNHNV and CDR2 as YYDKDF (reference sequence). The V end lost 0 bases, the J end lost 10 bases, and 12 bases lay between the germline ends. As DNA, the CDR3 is TGTGCCACCAGCAGAGATAGCACCTCAGTAGCTTTCTTT. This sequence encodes CATSRDSTSVAFF.

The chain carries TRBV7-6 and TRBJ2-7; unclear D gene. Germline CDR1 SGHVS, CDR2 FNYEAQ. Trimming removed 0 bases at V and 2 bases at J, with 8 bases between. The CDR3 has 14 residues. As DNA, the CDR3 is TGTGCCAGCAGCTTAGCTGGGTTCCCCTACGAGCAGTACTTC. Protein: CASSLAGFPYEQYF.

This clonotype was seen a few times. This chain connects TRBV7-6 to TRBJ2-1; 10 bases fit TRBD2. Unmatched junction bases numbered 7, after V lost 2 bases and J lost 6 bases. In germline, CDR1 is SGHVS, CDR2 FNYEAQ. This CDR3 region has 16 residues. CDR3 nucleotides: TGTGCCAGCAGCTTATCTAGCGGGAGCCGGCTCAATGAGCAGTTCTTC. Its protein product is CASSLSSGSRLNEQFF.

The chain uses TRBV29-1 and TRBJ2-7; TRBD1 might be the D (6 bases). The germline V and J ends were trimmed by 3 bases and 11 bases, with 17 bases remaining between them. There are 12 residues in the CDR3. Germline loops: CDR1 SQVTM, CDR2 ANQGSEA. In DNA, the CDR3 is TGCAGCGTTGATGTTCGGGGAAAGGGGGAGTACTTC. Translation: CSVDVRGKGEYF.

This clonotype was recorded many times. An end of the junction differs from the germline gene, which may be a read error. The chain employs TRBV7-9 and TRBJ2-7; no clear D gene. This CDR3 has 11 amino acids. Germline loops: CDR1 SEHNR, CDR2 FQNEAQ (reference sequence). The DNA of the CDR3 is TGCGCCAGCAGTGGCTCCTACGAGCAGTACTTC. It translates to CASSGSYEQYF.

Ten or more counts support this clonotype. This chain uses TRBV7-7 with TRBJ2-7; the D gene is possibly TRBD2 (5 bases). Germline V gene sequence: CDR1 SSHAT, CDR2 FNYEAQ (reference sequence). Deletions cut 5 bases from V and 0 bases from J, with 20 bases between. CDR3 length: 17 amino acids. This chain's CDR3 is CASSPIVRQAGSYEQYF. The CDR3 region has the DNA TGTGCCAGCAGCCCCATCGTTAGGCAGGCGGGCTCCTACGAGCAGTACTTC.

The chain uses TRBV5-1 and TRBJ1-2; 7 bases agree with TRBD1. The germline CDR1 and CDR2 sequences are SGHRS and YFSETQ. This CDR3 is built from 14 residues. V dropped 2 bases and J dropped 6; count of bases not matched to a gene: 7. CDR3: CASSFGSTGNGYTF. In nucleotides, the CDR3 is TGCGCCAGCAGCTTCGGGTCGACAGGGAATGGCTACACCTTC.

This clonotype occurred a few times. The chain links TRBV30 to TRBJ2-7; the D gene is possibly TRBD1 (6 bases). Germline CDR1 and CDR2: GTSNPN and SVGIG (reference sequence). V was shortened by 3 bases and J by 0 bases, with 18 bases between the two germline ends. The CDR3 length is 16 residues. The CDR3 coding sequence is TGTGCCTGGAGAGGTAGGGGGACAACCAGCTCCTACGAGCAGTACTTC. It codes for CAWRGRGTTSSYEQYF.

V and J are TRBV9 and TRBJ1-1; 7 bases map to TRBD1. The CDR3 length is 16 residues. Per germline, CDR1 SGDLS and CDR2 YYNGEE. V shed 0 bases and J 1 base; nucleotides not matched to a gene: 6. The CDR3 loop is CASSVEFRGENTEAFF. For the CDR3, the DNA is TGTGCCAGCAGCGTAGAGTTCAGGGGGGAGAACACTGAAGCTTTCTTT.

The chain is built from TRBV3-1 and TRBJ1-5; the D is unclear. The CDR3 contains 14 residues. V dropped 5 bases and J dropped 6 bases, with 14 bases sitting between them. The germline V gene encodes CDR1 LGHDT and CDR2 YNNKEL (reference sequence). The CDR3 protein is CASSFSGSAQPQHF. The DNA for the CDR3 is TGTGCCAGCAGCTTTTCGGGGTCGGCTCAGCCCCAGCATTTT.

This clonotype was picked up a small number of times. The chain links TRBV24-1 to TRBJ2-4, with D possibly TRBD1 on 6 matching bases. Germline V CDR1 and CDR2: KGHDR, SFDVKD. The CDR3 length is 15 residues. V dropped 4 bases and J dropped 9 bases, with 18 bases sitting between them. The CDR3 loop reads CATSDPGQPVGIQYF. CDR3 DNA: TGTGCCACCAGTGACCCTGGACAGCCGGTCGGCATTCAGTACTTC.

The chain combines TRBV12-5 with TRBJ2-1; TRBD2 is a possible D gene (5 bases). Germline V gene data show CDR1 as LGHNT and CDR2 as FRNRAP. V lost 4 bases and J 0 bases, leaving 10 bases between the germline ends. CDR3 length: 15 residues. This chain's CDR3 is CASGSGSVSYNEQFF. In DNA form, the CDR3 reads TGTGCTAGTGGTTCAGGTAGCGTCTCCTACAATGAGCAGTTCTTC.

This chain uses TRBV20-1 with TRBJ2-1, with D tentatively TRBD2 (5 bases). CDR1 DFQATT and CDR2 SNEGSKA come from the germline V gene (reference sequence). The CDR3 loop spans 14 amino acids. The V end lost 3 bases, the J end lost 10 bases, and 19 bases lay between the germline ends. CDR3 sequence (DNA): TGCAGTGCTAGTAACGCCCCTAGCTTTGGAGAGCAGTTCTTC. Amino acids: CSASNAPSFGEQFF.

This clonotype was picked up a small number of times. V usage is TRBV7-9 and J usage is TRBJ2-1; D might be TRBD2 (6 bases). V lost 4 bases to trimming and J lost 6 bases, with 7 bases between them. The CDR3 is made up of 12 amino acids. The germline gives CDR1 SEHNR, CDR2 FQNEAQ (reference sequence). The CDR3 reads CASSSAGNEQFF. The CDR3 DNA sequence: TGTGCCAGCAGCTCAGCGGGCAATGAGCAGTTCTTC.